This TCR beta chain stems from a study of blood T cell repertoires in COVID-19. CDR1 and CDR2 (germline): MNHEY, SVGAGI. J lost 0 bases, V lost 6 bases, and 5 bases had no gene match. The CDR3 sequence is 15 residues long. The protocol was immunoSEQ multiplex PCR, while the TCRdb copy is restricted to in-frame clones and leaves out a portion. The table lists hundreds of thousands of clones, 75% to 90% of them singletons, with 1.4% in the top ten. Sequenced input: peripheral blood. The V gene is TRBV6-5, the J gene TRBJ1-2; TRBD1 matches 9 bases. The TCR originated in a woman in her 30s with active or convalescent COVID-19. Written as DNA, the CDR3 is TGTGCCAGCAGACAGGGGGCCAGGGCTAACTATGGCTACACCTTC. Residues: CASRQGARANYGYTF.